These T cell receptor beta chains were read from a single sample in a study of metastatic and nonmetastatic thyroid tumors. TCRdb redid the clone calls on the PCR reads using MiXCR. The sample records 15,000 to 17,000 clones, 23% being singletons. Sequencing was done on a sample of tumor tissue. All receptors come from a female donor with papillary thyroid cancer or a benign thyroid nodule (not recorded which). Some clones in this sample may be carry-over from other donors' samples. The CDR3 runs from the conserved cysteine through the conserved F or W. Each record gives: J gene, V gene, clone size, CDR3 protein. Only part of the rows carry a size: once, few, many, or a class if the clone is expanded.

j_call: TRBJ2-7; v_call: TRBV6-2/TRBV6-3; clone_size: few; cdr3_aa: CASSYDDTNYEQYF
j_call: TRBJ2-5; v_call: TRBV6-1; clone_size: few; cdr3_aa: CASSERAGSYQETQYF
j_call: TRBJ1-3; v_call: TRBV30; clone_size: medium-sized; cdr3_aa: CAWSVWAGGYTIYF
j_call: TRBJ2-5; v_call: TRBV20-1; clone_size: many; cdr3_aa: CSAWIRGHGETQYF
j_call: TRBJ2-3; v_call: TRBV4-1; clone_size: medium-sized; cdr3_aa: CASSQDNTDTQYF
j_call: TRBJ1-4; v_call: TRBV11-3; clone_size: many; cdr3_aa: CASSPKNEKLFF
j_call: TRBJ2-7; v_call: TRBV6-1; clone_size: medium-sized; cdr3_aa: CASSYAGANSYEQYF
j_call: NA; v_call: TRBV10-1; clone_size: NA; cdr3_aa: CASSKYGTRGSADDEQFF
j_call: TRBJ1-2; v_call: TRBV29-1; clone_size: NA; cdr3_aa: CISLPGTGEGYTF
j_call: TRBJ1-4; v_call: TRBV20-1; clone_size: many; cdr3_aa: CSARPSGVANEKLFF
j_call: TRBJ2-1; v_call: TRBV19; clone_size: NA; cdr3_aa: CASSHGTSGAQFF
j_call: TRBJ2-3; v_call: TRBV30; clone_size: NA; cdr3_aa: CALQLSSTDTQYF
j_call: TRBJ2-2; v_call: TRBV15; clone_size: medium-sized; cdr3_aa: CATSREGQTGELFF
j_call: TRBJ2-7; v_call: TRBV9; clone_size: NA; cdr3_aa: CASSVDGSSYEQYF
j_call: TRBJ2-7; v_call: TRBV7-8; clone_size: NA; cdr3_aa: CASSLEAESSYEQYF
j_call: TRBJ1-6; v_call: TRBV6-5; clone_size: NA; cdr3_aa: CASSYSLVPPLHF
j_call: TRBJ2-1; v_call: TRBV2; clone_size: many; cdr3_aa: CASNPGTGTSEQFF
j_call: TRBJ2-1; v_call: TRBV9; clone_size: many; cdr3_aa: CASSAGTTYNEQFF
j_call: TRBJ1-3; v_call: TRBV7-2; clone_size: once; cdr3_aa: CASSLAGENTIYF
j_call: TRBJ1-1; v_call: TRBV6-5; clone_size: NA; cdr3_aa: CASSRAGQGTLNTEAFF
j_call: TRBJ1-5; v_call: TRBV5-1; clone_size: many; cdr3_aa: CASSPDGAANNQPQHF
j_call: TRBJ1-2; v_call: TRBV30; clone_size: NA; cdr3_aa: CAWRTGKHYGYTF
j_call: TRBJ2-1; v_call: TRBV11-2; clone_size: NA; cdr3_aa: CASSPRLDYSYNEQFF
j_call: TRBJ1-2; v_call: TRBV9; clone_size: NA; cdr3_aa: CASSPRLQTGYTF
j_call: TRBJ1-2; v_call: TRBV11-1; clone_size: once; cdr3_aa: CASSLVWSTGANYGYTF
j_call: TRBJ1-2; v_call: TRBV10-3; clone_size: few; cdr3_aa: CAITPGSLESVYGYTF
j_call: TRBJ1-2; v_call: TRBV5-1; clone_size: many; cdr3_aa: CASSYSGSGQGGYTF
j_call: TRBJ2-7; v_call: TRBV6-1; clone_size: many; cdr3_aa: CASSEETGGAYEQYF
j_call: TRBJ2-7; v_call: TRBV20-1; clone_size: few; cdr3_aa: CSARRTGSSYEQYF
j_call: TRBJ2-7; v_call: TRBV12-3/TRBV12-4; clone_size: large; cdr3_aa: CASSFGEAYEQYF
j_call: TRBJ2-7; v_call: TRBV12-3/TRBV12-4; clone_size: few; cdr3_aa: CASTLIRGQGILYEQYF
j_call: TRBJ2-7; v_call: TRBV30; clone_size: NA; cdr3_aa: CACDRAYEQYF
j_call: TRBJ2-2; v_call: TRBV20-1; clone_size: few; cdr3_aa: CSARGGSRDTGELFF
j_call: TRBJ1-6; v_call: TRBV6-4; clone_size: few; cdr3_aa: CASSDSAGDNSPLHF
j_call: TRBJ1-5; v_call: TRBV19; clone_size: many; cdr3_aa: CASSKGRGDQPQHF
j_call: TRBJ2-3; v_call: TRBV20-1; clone_size: many; cdr3_aa: CSATPGLGTDTQYF
j_call: TRBJ2-3; v_call: TRBV20-1; clone_size: once; cdr3_aa: CSAKTSGTSTDTQYF
j_call: TRBJ2-1; v_call: TRBV3-1; clone_size: many; cdr3_aa: CASSPTGRNEQFF
j_call: TRBJ2-4; v_call: TRBV10-3; clone_size: many; cdr3_aa: CAISDEVGNIQYF
j_call: TRBJ2-1; v_call: TRBV20-1; clone_size: many; cdr3_aa: CSAEGRGNEQFF
j_call: TRBJ2-7; v_call: TRBV20-1; clone_size: medium-sized; cdr3_aa: CSARDRASAYEQYF
j_call: TRBJ2-7; v_call: TRBV20-1; clone_size: many; cdr3_aa: CSALGDTHYEQYF
j_call: TRBJ1-5; v_call: TRBV19; clone_size: NA; cdr3_aa: CASSIQSFPSPYSNQPQHF
j_call: TRBJ2-1; v_call: TRBV6-1; clone_size: NA; cdr3_aa: CVVGSYNEQFF
j_call: TRBJ2-3; v_call: TRBV19; clone_size: medium-sized; cdr3_aa: CASSGDSTDTQYF